Following are 12 T cell receptor beta chains from one sample sequenced in a study of graft-versus-host responses after intestinal transplantation. Sequencing used immunoSEQ multiplex PCR; TCRdb keeps in-frame clones, though not all of them. The sample holds tens of thousands of clones, around 92% seen once. These TCRs' antigens remain unknown. The sequencing used unstimulated CD4+ T cells sorted from spleen or lymph node cells, collected before intestinal transplant. These TCRs come from a human donor who received an intestinal transplant.

V is TRBV9 and J is TRBJ1-6, with a tentative D call TRBD1 (6 bases). There are 15 residues in the CDR3. Germline values: CDR1 SGDLS, CDR2 YYNGEE. V was clipped by 4 bases and J by 6 bases, with 14 bases between them. CDR3 loop: CASSLRQDLNSPLHF. The CDR3 DNA sequence: TGTGCCAGCAGCCTACGACAGGACCTTAATTCACCCCTCCACTTT.

This sequence joins TRBV7-9 and TRBJ2-5; TRBD2 might be the D (6 bases). The V end lost 1 base, the J end lost 2 bases, and 11 bases lay between the germline ends. The CDR3 covers 15 residues. Looked up from germline, CDR1 is SEHNR and CDR2 is FQNEAQ (reference sequence). Here the CDR3 reads CASSLGGTQQETQYF. The CDR3 DNA reads as TGTGCCAGCAGCTTAGGAGGGACTCAACAAGAGACCCAGTACTTC. The variable domain in full, with the rest retrieved from reference TRBV7-9 and TRBJ2-5, is DTGVSQNPRHKITKRGQNVTFRCDPISEHNRLYWYRQTLGQGPEFLTYFQNEAQLEKSRLLSDRFSAERPKGSFSTLEIQRTEQGDSAMYLCASSLGGTQQETQYFGPGTRLLVL.

The rearrangement joins TRBV2 to TRBJ2-1; possible D gene TRBD2, 7 bases. Germline V gives CDR1 SNHLY, CDR2 FYNNEI. This CDR3 is 15 amino acids long. V dropped 3 bases and J dropped 2 bases, with 11 bases sitting between them. The DNA for the CDR3 is TGTGCCAGCAGTGATGGGGGGGCAGCCTACAATGAGCAGTTCTTC. Translation: CASSDGGAAYNEQFF.

The chain uses TRBV18 and TRBJ2-7; 8 positions match TRBD2. Unmatched junction bases numbered 10, after V lost 3 bases and J lost 0 bases. This CDR3 is built from 17 residues. Germline assignment: CDR1 KGHSH and CDR2 LQKENI. CDR3 sequence (DNA): TGTGCCAGCTCACCGCCCCGTGGGCGGGGGGCCTCCTACGAGCAGTACTTC. It specifies CASSPPRGRGASYEQYF.

The rearrangement links TRBV4-2 to TRBJ2-7, with 7 nucleotides matching TRBD2. The CDR3 is 15 amino acids. V was pared by 4 bases and J by 1 base, with 7 bases of the junction left unmatched. CDR1 LGHNA and CDR2 YNFKEQ come from the germline V gene. Written as DNA, the CDR3 is TGTGCCAGCAGCCCCCTGGGGGGGGATTCCTACGAGCAGTACTTC. Amino acid sequence: CASSPLGGDSYEQYF.

The V and J genes are TRBV11-2 and TRBJ2-3; 11 bases line up with TRBD2. From germline, CDR1 is SGHAT and CDR2 FQNNGV. The CDR3 runs to 14 residues. Unmatched junction bases numbered 4, after V lost 4 bases and J lost 7 bases. CDR3 amino acids: CASSSTSGVNTQYF. CDR3 nucleotides: TGTGCCAGCAGCTCGACTAGCGGGGTAAATACGCAGTATTTT.

The chain uses TRBV19 and TRBJ1-2; the match to TRBD1 covers 7 bases. The junction had 6 bases not matched to a gene; V was cut back by 8 bases and J by 3 bases. Germline V lookup: CDR1 LNHDA, CDR2 SQIVND (reference sequence). This CDR3 spans 13 amino acids. CDR3 DNA sequence: TGTGCCAGTCGGATACAGGGGCACTATGGCTACACCTTC. It codes for CASRIQGHYGYTF.

The chain joins TRBV6-1 to TRBJ2-3; no reliable D call. CDR1 and CDR2 (germline): MNHNS, SASEGT. This CDR3 has 11 amino acids. V lost 6 bases and J lost 4, with 5 bases in between. As DNA, the CDR3 is TGTGCCAGCAGGGGCGCAGATACGCAGTATTTT. Amino acids: CASRGADTQYF.

The sample holds one count of this clone. V usage is TRBV11-2 and J usage is TRBJ1-1; no reliable D call. The CDR3 has 14 amino acids. The germline gives CDR1 SGHAT, CDR2 FQNNGV. Deletions cut 0 bases from V and 1 base from J, with 6 bases between. The CDR3 loop reads CASSLESANTEAFF. DNA of the CDR3: TGTGCCAGCAGCTTAGAAAGCGCGAACACTGAAGCTTTCTTT.

The rearrangement joins TRBV7-9 to TRBJ1-2; TRBD1 agrees at 7 bases. V lost 2 bases and J lost 9; bases outside the gene matches: 9. Germline-derived CDR1 and CDR2 are SEHNR and FQNEAQ (reference sequence). This CDR3 is built from 14 residues. In nucleotides, the CDR3 is TGTGCCAGCAGCTTAATGGGGACAGCAGAGAGCTACACCTTC. It specifies CASSLMGTAESYTF.

This sequence joins TRBV6-1 and TRBJ1-6; no firm D call. CDR1 MNHNS and CDR2 SASEGT come from the germline V gene. This CDR3 contains 13 residues. V dropped 7 bases and J dropped 10 bases, with 14 bases sitting between them. Here the CDR3 reads CASNNKRGSPLHF. In nucleotides, the CDR3 is TGTGCCAGCAATAATAAACGAGGCTCACCCCTCCACTTT.

A few counts support this clone. V gene TRBV6-5 combines with J gene TRBJ2-7; 8 nucleotides line up with TRBD2. After removal of 4 bases from V and 1 base from J, the junction contained 9 bases not matched to a gene. Per the germline V gene, CDR1 is MNHEY and CDR2 is SVGAGI. This CDR3 region has 16 residues. The DNA for the CDR3 is TGTGCCAGCAGTTCCCTCGGCGGGGGGCCTTCCTACGAGCAGTACTTC. This encodes CASSSLGGGPSYEQYF.